Following are 13 T cell receptor beta chains from one sample sequenced in a study of T cells after yellow fever vaccination (dated by TCRdb to between 2018 and 2021). This specimen's treatment or condition label, interpreted: live attenuated yellow fever vaccine strain. The library was generated by 5' RACE. The data were produced on an Illumina HiSeq 2500. TCRdb reran the public reads through fastp at Q25 and MiXCR, keeping productive beta chains. One record per CDR3 amino acid sequence lists the most common genes and DNA. This sample holds around 590,000 distinct CDR3 sequences; more than 9% were observed only once. The ten largest clones take up about 16% of the sample. The sequencing used PBMCs, collected on the day of the yellow fever booster vaccination. The source is a man younger than 40 who received the YFV17D yellow fever vaccine.

CDR3 nucleotides: TGCAGGGCGACACGAGGGGGCGGGGGACTCCTAGAGACCCAGTACTTC. Encoded protein: CRATRGGGGLLETQYF. The chain joins TRBV20-1 to TRBJ2-5; tentatively, D is TRBD1 or TRBD2 (7 bases each). Looked up from germline, CDR1 is DFQATT and CDR2 is SNEGSKA (reference sequence). The CDR3 consists of 16 residues.

The chain couples TRBV4-2 to TRBJ1-3; D not resolved. Trimming took off 3 bases at V and 0 bases at J, with 9 bases between the two ends. Germline V lookup: CDR1 LGHNA, CDR2 YNFKEQ. CDR3 length: 15 amino acids. The CDR3 sequence is CASSHESSSGNTIYF. The CDR3 DNA reads as TGTGCCAGCAGCCACGAGTCGAGCTCTGGAAACACCATATATTTT.

The gene calls are TRBV20-1 and TRBJ2-4, with D unresolved. The V end lost 5 bases, the J end lost 0 bases, and 14 bases lay between the germline ends. CDR1 and CDR2 (germline): DFQATT, SNEGSKA (reference sequence). This CDR3 comprises 15 residues. In DNA form, the CDR3 reads TGCAGTGCTGAGCCCCAAAGCCTAGCCAAAAACATTCAGTACTTC. Protein sequence: CSAEPQSLAKNIQYF.

Ten or more counts support this clonotype. The chain joins TRBV18 to TRBJ2-7, with a weak D call TRBD1 (6 bases). The CDR3 spans 12 residues. Looked up from germline, CDR1 is KGHSH and CDR2 is LQKENI. With 6 bases removed from V and 5 bases from J, the gap between germline ends came to 11 bases. CDR3 bases: TGTGCCAGCTCCCCAGGGGTCCACGAGCAGTACTTC. It is translated as CASSPGVHEQYF. Based on the CDR3 plus reference TRBV18 and TRBJ2-7, the full variable domain is NAGVMQNPRHLVRRRGQEARLRCSPMKGHSHVYWYRQLPEEGLKFMVYLQKENIIDESGMPKERFSAEFPKEGPSILRIQQVVRGDSAAYFCASSPGVHEQYFGPGTRLTVT.

This clonotype occurred many times. The chain couples TRBV7-2 to TRBJ2-2, with D perhaps matching TRBD1 or TRBD2 (5 bases each). The CDR3 extends over 14 amino acids. With 10 bases removed from V and 4 bases from J, the gap between germline ends came to 16 bases. From germline, CDR1 is SGHTA and CDR2 FQGNSA. CDR3 sequence (DNA): TGTGCCACCCAGGGCGCTGGGGGCACCGGGGAGCTGTTTTTT. Protein product: CATQGAGGTGELFF.

The CDR3 DNA follows: TGCAGCGTAGGGGGAGGGGGCGGGCCCCAGCATTTT. Residues: CSVGGGGGPQHF. The chain recombines TRBV29-1 with TRBJ1-5, with 7 bases identical to TRBD1. Germline CDR1 SQVTM, CDR2 ANQGSEA. This CDR3 region has 12 residues. Trimming took 6 bases from V and 9 from J; bases not matched to a gene: 8. Using reference TRBV29-1 and TRBJ1-5 for the parts outside the CDR3, the full variable domain is SAVISQKPSRDICQRGTSLTIQCQVDSQVTMMFWYRQQPGQSLTLIATANQGSEATYESGFVIDKFPISRPNLTFSTLTVSNMSPEDSSIYLCSVGGGGGPQHFGDGTRLSIL.

V and J are TRBV10-3 and TRBJ2-5; D may correspond to TRBD1 or TRBD2 (5 bases each). Per germline, CDR1 ENHRY and CDR2 SYGVKD. The CDR3 length is 13 residues. Trimming cost V 5 bases and J 2 bases, with 9 bases left between them. The CDR3 bases are TGTGCCATCAGTCTAGCAGGGCAAGAGACCCAGTACTTC. Protein product: CAISLAGQETQYF.

The chain couples TRBV30 to TRBJ2-1, with TRBD2 identical over 9 bases. This CDR3 has 10 amino acids. The ends lost 8 bases at V and 15 bases at J; junction bases unmatched: 8. Germline V gene lookup returns CDR1 GTSNPN and CDR2 SVGIG (reference sequence). The CDR3 loop is CAAAAGLAFF. CDR3 in DNA: TGTGCCGCTGCAGCGGGACTAGCGTTCTTC. The whole variable domain, filled in from reference TRBV30 and TRBJ2-1, reads SQTIHQWPATLVQPVGSPLSLECTVEGTSNPNLYWYRQAAGRGLQLLFYSVGIGQISSEVPQNLSASRPQDRQFILSSKKLLLSDSGFYLCAAAAGLAFFGPGTRLTVL.

This clonotype turned up a few times. The V and J genes are TRBV7-9 and TRBJ1-2; D is unresolved. The germline V gene encodes CDR1 SEHNR and CDR2 FQNEAQ (reference sequence). There are 14 residues in the CDR3. The V gene lost 2 bases and the J gene lost 6 bases, with 13 bases spanning the gap. DNA for the CDR3: TGTGCCAGCAGCTTAAATCCTCTCGTGAATGGCTACACCTTC. It yields the protein CASSLNPLVNGYTF.

This clonotype was counted at least ten times. The J gene is TRBJ2-4, the V gene TRBV7-2, with D unclear. Germline V lookup: CDR1 SGHTA, CDR2 FQGNSA. Trimming pared 4 bases from V and 2 bases from J, leaving 9 bases between. This CDR3 has 14 amino acids. CDR3 nucleotides: TGTGCCAGCAGCTCCGGCGGATCCAAAAACATTCAGTACTTC. Translating it yields CASSSGGSKNIQYF.

About this clonotype: Lacking the conserved final phenylalanine or tryptophan, this CDR3 likely reflects a read error. It is unclear where the CDR3 begins or ends on the DNA, so no DNA is shown, and the CDR3 is as TCRdb lists it. This chain joins TRBV20-1 and TRBJ2-5; the table names TRBD1, a call not compared with the DNA. Germline V CDR1 and CDR2: DFQATT, SNEGSKA (reference sequence). Ends included, the CDR3 has 17 residues. The CDR3 reads CSVPPWGGIGLKETQYL.

This clonotype has just a few counts. This chain uses TRBV3-1 with TRBJ2-1; 7 bases are a match to TRBD2. Unmatched junction bases numbered 15, after V lost 4 bases and J lost 6 bases. Germline V lookup: CDR1 LGHDT, CDR2 YNNKEL (reference sequence). The CDR3 runs to 17 residues. As DNA, the CDR3 is TGTGCCAGCAGCCGGAAGTTGGGGAGGTGGGAGGGCAATGAGCAGTTCTTC. Residues: CASSRKLGRWEGNEQFF.

The V gene is TRBV16, the J gene TRBJ2-7; D is ambiguous. V gave up 2 bases and J gave up 4 bases, with 12 bases separating them. The CDR3 loop spans 14 amino acids. Germline CDR1 is KGHSY and CDR2 is FQNENV. As DNA, the CDR3 is TGTGCCAGCAGCCAAGGGTCGTCTGATTACGAGCAGTACTTC. Translating it yields CASSQGSSDYEQYF.